This T cell receptor (beta chain) appears in the sequencing data of a study of early T cells in non-severe SARS-CoV-2 infection. In the study overall: Chains stayed unpaired after sequencing of bulk RNA from unsorted whole blood. General study results and limits: Sequences matched to VDJdb favored anti-spike CD8 responses, while private and CD4 specificities were missed.

The CDR3 runs 16 residues. V lost 4 bases, J lost 6 bases, and 6 bases stayed unmatched. Germline V gene data show CDR1 as KGHDR and CDR2 as SFDVKD. Unique molecular identifiers were added to individual cDNA molecules. In TCRdb, the 5' RACE reads were re-called with MiXCR into one record per CDR3 protein. The table lists some 26,000 distinct CDR3 sequences, roughly 4.5% of them singletons. This clonotype showed up many times. Its specificity is not known. The sequence derives from an adult who was a healthcare worker with PCR-confirmed SARS-CoV-2 infection or an uninfected control (not recorded which). The chain carries TRBV24-1 and TRBJ2-3; TRBD2 matches 13 bases. Sequenced input: whole blood. Here the CDR3 DNA reads TGTGCCACCAGTGACTCGACTAGCGGGAGGCCCGATACGCAGTATTTT. Translation gives CATSDSTSGRPDTQYF.